Listed here is a single T cell receptor beta chain. What it binds is unknown. This specimen comes from a study of T cell clonotyping in hematopoietic cell transplantation. Whole-study results and caveats: Recipient TCR diversity dropped after transplant; expanded clonotypes rose from day 30 to 180.

As for time point: recipient sample about 28 days before transplant, after cytoreduction. V gave up 4 bases and J gave up 5 bases, with 18 bases separating them. Germline V CDR1 and CDR2: MDHEN, SYDVKM. This CDR3 comprises 16 residues. This table comes from immunoSEQ multiplex PCR, and its TCRdb copy is limited to in-frame clones, with some not included. The table records roughly 9,800 clones, around 86% of them present only once. The clonotype comes from a woman between 50 and 59 years old with chronic myeloid leukemia. Some clones in this sample may be carry-over from other donors' samples. The rearrangement links TRBV28 to TRBJ2-1; no reliable D call. The sequencing used peripheral blood mononuclear cells, collected before stem cell transplant. CDR3 coding DNA: TGTGCCAGCAGTTCAACAAACGGCCTCTATAACAATGAGCAGTTCTTC. Protein: CASSSTNGLYNNEQFF.